This T cell receptor beta chain appears in the sequencing data of a study of cytomegalovirus exposure and HLA in healthy donors. Study context: Early released data comprised about 85 million unique TCRs from HLA-typed donors.

The primer mix had 60 Vbeta and 13 Jbeta primers. Produced via immunoSEQ multiplex PCR; TCRdb's table is partial and in-frame only. The table has 150,000 to 250,000 clones, approximately 83% seen once; the top ten hold roughly 0.098%. Turning to this clone: Antigen specificity is unknown.

Notes on the study in general: The authors confirmed in vitro that a few CMV-associated chains were specific for CMV antigens. Solely CMV serostatus was available to characterize immune exposure. Some TCR beta chains (around 180 of them) were listed as cytomegalovirus-associated.

Trimming took 6 bases from V and 3 from J, leaving 18 bases between them. The CDR3 loop spans 15 amino acids. Germline values: CDR1 SGHRS, CDR2 YFSETQ. Sequenced input: PBMCs. This chain links TRBV5-1 with TRBJ1-2, with D unclear. This receptor was taken from a boy younger than 10 in good health and CMV-seronegative. CDR3 nucleotides: TGCGCCAGCACCCTCGGGGTCAGTGGCTACTATGGCTACACCTTC. Translating it yields CASTLGVSGYYGYTF.